This T cell receptor beta chain was sequenced in a study of cytomegalovirus exposure and HLA in healthy donors. Overall study results and limits: A later analysis appeared to link common viral pathogens to several of the most significant clusters. Researchers left out some V segments, among them TRBV6-2 and TRBV6-3, as indistinguishable. In a later analysis, across HLA loci, associated TCR counts were highest for DRB1, lowest for HLA-C.

The germline V gene encodes CDR1 SGHDT and CDR2 YYEEEE. J lost 4 bases, V lost 3 bases, and 4 bases had no gene match. This CDR3 is 15 amino acids long. As regards this clone: Its matching antigen is unknown.

60 Vbeta and 13 Jbeta primers were used in PCR. The protocol was immunoSEQ multiplex PCR, while the TCRdb copy is restricted to in-frame clones and leaves out a portion. The sample consists of fewer than 250,000 clones, over 60% of them appearing once. Source material: PBMCs. The chain is built from TRBV5-6 and TRBJ2-2; 9 bases match TRBD2. This TCR was recovered from a male donor in good health and CMV-seronegative. The CDR3 nucleotides read TGTGCCAGCAGCTGGACTAGCGTGGTCACCGGGGAGCTGTTTTTT. It is translated as CASSWTSVVTGELFF. The full variable domain, with the rest looked up from reference TRBV5-6 and TRBJ2-2, is DAGVTQSPTHLIKTRGQQVTLRCSPKSGHDTVSWYQQALGQGPQFIFQYYEEEERQRGNFPDRFSGHQFPNYSSELNVNALLLGDSALYLCASSWTSVVTGELFFGEGSRLTVL.